This T cell receptor beta chain was captured by sequencing in a study of Graves' ophthalmopathy and Graves' hyperthyroidism. Regarding the study as a whole: Using 13 signatures, a model distinguished ophthalmopathy from stable hyperthyroidism, reaching just under 90% sensitivity and around 81% specificity.

This clonotype has ten or more counts. Its specificity is not known. Hyperthyroidism is called stable when no ophthalmopathy develops within 18 months of follow-up. It was on clinical symptoms, serum thyroxine, TRAb, thyroid ultrasound and orbital computed tomography that diagnosis relied. It was from 8.5 to 10 ml of fresh peripheral blood that the PBMCs came. The authors amplified TCR beta CDR3 regions from RNA transcripts. First-round RT-PCR with HTBI primers preceded a second-round multiplex PCR. TCRdb recomputed calls from the multiplex PCR reads with MiXCR, one row per CDR3 protein. The repertoire holds a few hundred thousand distinct CDR3 sequences, 21% seen once, with more than 2.5% in the top ten. CDR1 SGHDN and CDR2 FVKESK come from the germline V gene. There are 15 residues in the CDR3. V gave up 2 bases and J gave up 2 bases, with 12 bases separating them.

The chain employs TRBV14 and TRBJ1-1; D remains unclear. Sequencing was done on a sample of peripheral blood. The clonotype comes from a young woman with stable Graves' hyperthyroidism. CDR3 region: CASSQKGWFNTEAFF. The CDR3, as DNA: TGTGCCAGCAGCCAAAAAGGATGGTTCAACACTGAAGCTTTCTTT.